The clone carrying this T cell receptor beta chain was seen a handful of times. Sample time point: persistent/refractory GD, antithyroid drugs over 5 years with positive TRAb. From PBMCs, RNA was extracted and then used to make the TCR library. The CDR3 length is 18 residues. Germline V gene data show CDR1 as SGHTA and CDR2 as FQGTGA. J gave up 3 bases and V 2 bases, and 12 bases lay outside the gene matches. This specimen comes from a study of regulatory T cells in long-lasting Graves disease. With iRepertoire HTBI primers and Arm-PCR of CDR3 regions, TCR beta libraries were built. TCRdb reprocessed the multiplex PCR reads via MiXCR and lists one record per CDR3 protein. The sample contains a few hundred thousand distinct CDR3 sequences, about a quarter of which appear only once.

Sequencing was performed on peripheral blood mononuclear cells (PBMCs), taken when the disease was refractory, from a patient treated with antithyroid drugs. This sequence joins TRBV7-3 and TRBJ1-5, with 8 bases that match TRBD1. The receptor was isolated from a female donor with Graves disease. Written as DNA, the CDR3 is TGTGCCAGCAGCTTACTCGACAGGGGTTTTTTCTCCAATCAGCCCCAGCATTTT. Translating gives CASSLLDRGFFSNQPQHF.